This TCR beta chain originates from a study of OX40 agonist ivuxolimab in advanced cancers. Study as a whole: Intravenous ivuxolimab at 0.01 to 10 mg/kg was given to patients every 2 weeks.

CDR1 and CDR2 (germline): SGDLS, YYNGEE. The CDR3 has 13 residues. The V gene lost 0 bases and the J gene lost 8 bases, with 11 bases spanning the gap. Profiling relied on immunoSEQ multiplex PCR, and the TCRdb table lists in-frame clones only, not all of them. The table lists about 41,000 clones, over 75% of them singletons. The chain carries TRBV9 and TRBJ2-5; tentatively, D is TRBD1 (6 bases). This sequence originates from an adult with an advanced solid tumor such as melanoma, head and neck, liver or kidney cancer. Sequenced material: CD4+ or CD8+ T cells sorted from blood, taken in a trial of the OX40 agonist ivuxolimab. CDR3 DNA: TGTGCCAGCAGCGTAGGTATACAGGGAACCCAGTACTTC. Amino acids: CASSVGIQGTQYF.